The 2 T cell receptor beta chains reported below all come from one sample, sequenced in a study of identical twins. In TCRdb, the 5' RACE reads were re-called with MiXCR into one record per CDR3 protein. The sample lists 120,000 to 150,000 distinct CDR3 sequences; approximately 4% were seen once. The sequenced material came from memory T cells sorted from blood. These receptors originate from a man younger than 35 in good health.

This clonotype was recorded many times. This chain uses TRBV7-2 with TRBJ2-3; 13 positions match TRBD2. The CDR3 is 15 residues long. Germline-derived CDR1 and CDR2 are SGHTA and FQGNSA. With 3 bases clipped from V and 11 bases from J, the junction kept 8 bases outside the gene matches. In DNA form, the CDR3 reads TGTGCCAGCAGCTTCGAGGGGACTAGCGGGATGCGGCAGTATTTT. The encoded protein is CASSFEGTSGMRQYF.

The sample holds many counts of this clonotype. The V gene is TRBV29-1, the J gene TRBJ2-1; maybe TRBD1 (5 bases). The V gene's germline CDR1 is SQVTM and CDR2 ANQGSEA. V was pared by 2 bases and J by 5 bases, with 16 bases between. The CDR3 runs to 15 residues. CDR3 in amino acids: CSVESWAGKNNEQFF. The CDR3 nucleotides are TGCAGCGTTGAAAGTTGGGCAGGGAAGAACAATGAGCAGTTCTTC.